This T cell receptor beta chain was identified in a study of shared clonotypes between healthy human individuals. This CDR3 comprises 15 residues. CDR1 is SEHNR and CDR2 is FQNEAQ in the germline V gene (reference sequence). Trimming pared 7 bases from V and 5 bases from J, leaving 21 bases between. Clones were sequenced by immunoSEQ multiplex PCR, and TCRdb holds only the in-frame ones, with some missing. Of 780,000 or so clones in the sample, 72% are singletons; the top ten hold under 2%. V and J are TRBV7-9 and TRBJ2-7; D assignment may be TRBD1 or TRBD2 (6 bases each). This TCR came from a woman aged 25 to 45 in good health. What was sequenced was memory CD4+ T cells sorted from blood. The subset was: CD45RA-negative fraction. This CDR3 is CASTPHSGAGDEQYF. The CDR3 nucleotides read TGTGCCAGCACCCCACATTCGGGGGCAGGCGACGAGCAGTACTTC.